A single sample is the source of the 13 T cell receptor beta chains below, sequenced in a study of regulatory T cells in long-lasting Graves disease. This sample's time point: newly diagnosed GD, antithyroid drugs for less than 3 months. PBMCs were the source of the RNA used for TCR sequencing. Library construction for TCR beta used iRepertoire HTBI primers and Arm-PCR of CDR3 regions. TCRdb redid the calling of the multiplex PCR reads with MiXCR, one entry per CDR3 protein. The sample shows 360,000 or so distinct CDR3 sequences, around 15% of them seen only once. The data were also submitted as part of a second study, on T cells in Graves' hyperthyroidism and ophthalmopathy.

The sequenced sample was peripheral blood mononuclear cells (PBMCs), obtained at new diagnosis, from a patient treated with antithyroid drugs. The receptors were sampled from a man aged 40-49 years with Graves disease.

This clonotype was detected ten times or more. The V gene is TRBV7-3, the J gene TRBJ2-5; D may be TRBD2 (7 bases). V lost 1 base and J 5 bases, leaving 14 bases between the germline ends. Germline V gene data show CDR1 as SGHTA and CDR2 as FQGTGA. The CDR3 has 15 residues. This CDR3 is CASSLSGGGQETQYF. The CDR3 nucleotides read TGTGCCAGCAGCTTAAGCGGGGGCGGGCAGGAGACCCAGTACTTC.

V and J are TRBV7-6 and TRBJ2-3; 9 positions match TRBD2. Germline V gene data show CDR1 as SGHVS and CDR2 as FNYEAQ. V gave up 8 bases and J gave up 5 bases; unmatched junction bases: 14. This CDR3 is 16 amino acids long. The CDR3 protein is CASALGAGGRVDTQYF. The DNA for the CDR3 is TGTGCCAGCGCCCTTGGAGCGGGGGGCCGGGTAGATACGCAGTATTTT.

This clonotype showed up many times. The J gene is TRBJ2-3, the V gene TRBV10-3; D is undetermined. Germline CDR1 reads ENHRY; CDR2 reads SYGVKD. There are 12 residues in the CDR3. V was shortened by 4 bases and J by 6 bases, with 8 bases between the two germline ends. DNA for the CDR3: TGTGCCATCAGTGGCCTTGACGATACGCAGTATTTT. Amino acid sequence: CAISGLDDTQYF.

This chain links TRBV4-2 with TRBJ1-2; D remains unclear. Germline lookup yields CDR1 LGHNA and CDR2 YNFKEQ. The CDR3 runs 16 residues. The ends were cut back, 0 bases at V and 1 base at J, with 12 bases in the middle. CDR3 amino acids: CASSQESGSFNYGYTF. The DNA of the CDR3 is TGTGCCAGCAGCCAAGAATCTGGCAGCTTTAACTATGGCTACACCTTC.

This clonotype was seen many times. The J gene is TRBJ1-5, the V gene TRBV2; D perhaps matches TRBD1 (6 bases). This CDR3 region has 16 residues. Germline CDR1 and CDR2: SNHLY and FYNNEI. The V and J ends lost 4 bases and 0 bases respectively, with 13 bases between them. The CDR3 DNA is TGTGCCAGCAGTGGGGTATGGACAGATAGCAATCAGCCCCAGCATTTT. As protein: CASSGVWTDSNQPQHF.

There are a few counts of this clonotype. The CDR3 sequence is CSAEEMGNQPQHF. CDR3 DNA sequence: TGCAGTGCTGAAGAGATGGGAAATCAGCCCCAGCATTTT. The V and J genes are TRBV20-1 and TRBJ1-5; D not certain. The germline V and J ends were trimmed by 5 bases and 4 bases, with 12 bases remaining between them. The CDR3 has 13 residues. CDR1 DFQATT and CDR2 SNEGSKA come from the germline V gene (reference sequence).

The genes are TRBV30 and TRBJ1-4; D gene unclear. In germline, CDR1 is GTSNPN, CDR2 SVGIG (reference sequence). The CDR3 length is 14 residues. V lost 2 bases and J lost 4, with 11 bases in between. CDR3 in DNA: TGTGCCTGGAGTTTTGTTCTCGGTAATGAAAAACTGTTTTTT. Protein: CAWSFVLGNEKLFF.

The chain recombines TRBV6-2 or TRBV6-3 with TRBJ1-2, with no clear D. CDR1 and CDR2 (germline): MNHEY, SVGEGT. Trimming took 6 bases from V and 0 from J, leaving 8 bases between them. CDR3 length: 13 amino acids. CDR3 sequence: CASRDRANYGYTF. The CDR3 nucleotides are TGTGCCAGCAGAGATCGGGCTAACTATGGCTACACCTTC.

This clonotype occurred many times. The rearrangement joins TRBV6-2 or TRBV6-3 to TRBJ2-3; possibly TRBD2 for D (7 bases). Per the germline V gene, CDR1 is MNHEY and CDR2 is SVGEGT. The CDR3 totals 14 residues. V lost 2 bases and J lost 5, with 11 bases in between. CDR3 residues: CASSYGGAVDTQYF. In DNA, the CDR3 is TGTGCCAGCAGTTACGGGGGGGCGGTAGATACGCAGTATTTT.

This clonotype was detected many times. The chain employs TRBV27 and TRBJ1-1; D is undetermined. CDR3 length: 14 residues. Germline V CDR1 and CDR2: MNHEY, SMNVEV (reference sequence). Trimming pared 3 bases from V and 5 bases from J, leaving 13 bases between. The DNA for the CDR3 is TGTGCCAGCAGTTTTCTGGGCGTATATACTGAAGCTTTCTTT. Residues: CASSFLGVYTEAFF.

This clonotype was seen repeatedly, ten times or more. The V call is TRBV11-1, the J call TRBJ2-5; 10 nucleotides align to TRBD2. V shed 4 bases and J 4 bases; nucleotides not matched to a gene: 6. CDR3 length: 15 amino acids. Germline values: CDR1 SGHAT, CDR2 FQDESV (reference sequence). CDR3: CASSWRAGGPETQYF. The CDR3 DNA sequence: TGTGCCAGCAGCTGGCGAGCGGGGGGGCCAGAGACCCAGTACTTC.

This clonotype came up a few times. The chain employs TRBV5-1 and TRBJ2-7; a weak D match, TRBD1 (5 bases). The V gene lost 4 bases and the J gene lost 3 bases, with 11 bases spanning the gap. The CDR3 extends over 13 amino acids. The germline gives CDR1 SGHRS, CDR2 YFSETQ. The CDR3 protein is CASSVNRNYEQYF. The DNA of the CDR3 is TGCGCCAGCAGCGTGAACAGGAACTACGAGCAGTACTTC.

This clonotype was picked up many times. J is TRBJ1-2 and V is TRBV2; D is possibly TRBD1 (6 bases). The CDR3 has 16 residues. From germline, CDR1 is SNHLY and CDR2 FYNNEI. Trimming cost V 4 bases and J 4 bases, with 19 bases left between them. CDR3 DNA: TGTGCCAGCAGTGCGGACGGGGCGGGGGGCTTCTATGGCTACACCTTC. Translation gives CASSADGAGGFYGYTF.